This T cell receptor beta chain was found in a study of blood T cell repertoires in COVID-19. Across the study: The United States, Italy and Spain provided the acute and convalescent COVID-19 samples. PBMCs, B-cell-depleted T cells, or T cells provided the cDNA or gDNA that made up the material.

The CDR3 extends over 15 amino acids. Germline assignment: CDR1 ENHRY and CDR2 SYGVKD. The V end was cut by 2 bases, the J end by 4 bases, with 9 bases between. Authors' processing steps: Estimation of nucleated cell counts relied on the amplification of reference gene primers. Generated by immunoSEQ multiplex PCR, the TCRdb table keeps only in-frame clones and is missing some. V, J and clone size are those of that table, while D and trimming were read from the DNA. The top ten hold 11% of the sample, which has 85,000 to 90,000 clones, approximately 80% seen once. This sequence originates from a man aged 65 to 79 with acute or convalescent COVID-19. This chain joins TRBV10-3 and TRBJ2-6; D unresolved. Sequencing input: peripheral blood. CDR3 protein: CAISETVRGANVLTF. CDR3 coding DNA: TGTGCCATCAGTGAGACCGTGAGAGGGGCCAACGTCCTGACTTTC.